This entry lists 4 T cell receptor beta chains sequenced from one sample in a study of cytomegalovirus exposure and HLA in healthy donors. Clones were sequenced by immunoSEQ multiplex PCR, and TCRdb holds only the in-frame ones, with some missing. Of about 200,000 clones listed, approximately 87% are singletons. What was sequenced was PBMCs. These receptors were collected from a young woman in good health and CMV-seronegative.

The sample holds one count of this clone. The chain combines TRBV10-2 with TRBJ1-5; D not certain. The CDR3 is made up of 14 amino acids. Germline V gene sequence: CDR1 WSHSY, CDR2 SAAADI. Trimming removed 3 bases at V and 6 bases at J, with 12 bases between. CDR3 residues: CASSDRSRSQPQHF. The CDR3 DNA follows: TGCGCCAGCAGTGATCGTAGCAGGAGTCAGCCCCAGCATTTT.

The chain couples TRBV13 to TRBJ2-2; D is unclear. CDR1 and CDR2 (germline): PRHDT, FYEKMQ (reference sequence). This CDR3 is 13 amino acids long. V dropped 2 bases and J dropped 6 bases, with 7 bases sitting between them. The CDR3 is CASSLRTAGELFF. The CDR3 DNA reads TGTGCCAGCAGCTTAAGAACAGCCGGGGAGCTGTTTTTT.

The chain combines TRBV7-9 with TRBJ2-7; 10 bases are shared with TRBD2. V lost 6 bases and J lost 4; bases outside the gene matches: 3. The CDR3 totals 13 residues. CDR1 SEHNR and CDR2 FQNEAQ come from the germline V gene (reference sequence). The CDR3 coding sequence is TGTGCCAGCAGGTCTAGCGGGAGTTACGAGCAGTACTTC. Translating gives CASRSSGSYEQYF.

The V gene is TRBV27, the J gene TRBJ2-1; 8 bases are shared with TRBD2. Germline-derived CDR1 and CDR2 are MNHEY and SMNVEV (reference sequence). V trimming: 6 bases; J trimming: 12 bases; junction bases outside the gene matches: 13. The CDR3 length is 14 residues. The chain's CDR3 is CASSPTPRGGRQFF. The CDR3 coding sequence is TGTGCCAGCAGCCCTACCCCCCGGGGGGGCCGGCAGTTCTTC.